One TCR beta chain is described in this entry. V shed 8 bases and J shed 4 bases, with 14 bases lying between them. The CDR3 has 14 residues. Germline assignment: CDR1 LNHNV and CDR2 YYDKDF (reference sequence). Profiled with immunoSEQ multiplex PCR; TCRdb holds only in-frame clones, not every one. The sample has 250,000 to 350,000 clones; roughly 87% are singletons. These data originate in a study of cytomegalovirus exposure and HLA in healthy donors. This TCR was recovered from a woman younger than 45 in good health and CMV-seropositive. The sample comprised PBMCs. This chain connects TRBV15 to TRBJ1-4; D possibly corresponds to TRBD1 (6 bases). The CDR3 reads CATGGGDLNEKLFF. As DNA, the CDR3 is TGTGCCACCGGCGGGGGCGACCTTAATGAAAAACTGTTTTTT.